These 3 T cell receptor beta chains originate from one sample sequenced in a study of T-cell memory formation after mild COVID-19. A single record per CDR3 protein comes from TCRdb applying MiXCR to the 5' RACE reads. The table includes 190,000 or so distinct CDR3 sequences, approximately 30% detected once. The specimen sequenced was PBMCs or a T cell subset sorted from them (not recorded which). The source of these receptors is an adult woman who had mild COVID-19 (a few samples of this study predate the infection). Cell type and time point are not known.

The chain uses TRBV19 and TRBJ2-3, with 8 nucleotides matching TRBD2. V lost 8 bases and J lost 4; bases outside the gene matches: 11. The CDR3 runs 15 residues. The V gene's germline CDR1 is LNHDA and CDR2 SQIVND (reference sequence). In DNA form, the CDR3 reads TGTGCCAGTTCTGACGGGGGGGCCTGGGCAGATACGCAGTATTTT. Amino acid sequence: CASSDGGAWADTQYF.

The rearrangement joins TRBV29-1 to TRBJ2-1; D possibly corresponds to TRBD1 (5 bases). The CDR3 extends over 13 amino acids. Germline V CDR1 and CDR2: SQVTM, ANQGSEA. V lost 7 bases to trimming and J lost 0 bases, with 10 bases between them. In DNA form, the CDR3 reads TGCAGCGGAATGACAGTCTCCTACAATGAGCAGTTCTTC. Amino acid sequence: CSGMTVSYNEQFF.

CDR3 in amino acids: CASSRGVTGEAFF. For the CDR3, the DNA is TGTGCCAGCAGCCGAGGGGTTACTGGCGAAGCTTTCTTT. The chain has TRBV7-3 and TRBJ1-1; the D gene is possibly TRBD1 (5 bases). This CDR3 region has 13 residues. V lost 5 bases to trimming and J lost 8 bases, with 15 bases between them. Germline V gives CDR1 SGHTA, CDR2 FQGTGA.